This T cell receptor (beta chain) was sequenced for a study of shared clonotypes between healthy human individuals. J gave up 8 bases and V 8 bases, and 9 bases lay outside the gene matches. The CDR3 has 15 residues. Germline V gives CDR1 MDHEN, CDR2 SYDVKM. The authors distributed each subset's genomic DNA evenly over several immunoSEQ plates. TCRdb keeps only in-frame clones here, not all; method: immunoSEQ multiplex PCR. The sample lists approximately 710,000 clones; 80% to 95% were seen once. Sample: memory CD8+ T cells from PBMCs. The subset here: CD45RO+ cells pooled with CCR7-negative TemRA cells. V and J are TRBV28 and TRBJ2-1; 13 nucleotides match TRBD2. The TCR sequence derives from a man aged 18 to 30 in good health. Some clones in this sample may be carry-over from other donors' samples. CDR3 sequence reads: CASQLGLAGFYEQFF. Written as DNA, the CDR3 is TGTGCCAGCCAGCTGGGACTAGCGGGGTTCTATGAGCAGTTCTTC. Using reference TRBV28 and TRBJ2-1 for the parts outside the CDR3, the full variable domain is DVKVTQSSRYLVKRTGEKVFLECVQDMDHENMFWYRQDPGLGLRLIYFSYDVKMKEKGDIPEGYSVSREKKERFSLILESASTNQTSMYLCASQLGLAGFYEQFFGPGTRLTVL.